This T cell receptor beta chain was captured in a study of graft-versus-host responses after intestinal transplantation (dated by TCRdb to about 2021). Describing the broader study: Recipients received multivisceral, liver-intestinal, or isolated intestinal transplants. Alloreactive clones were identified by sequencing pre-transplant mixed lymphocyte reaction products and comparing them with unstimulated pre-transplant donor and recipient T cells. Rather than being sequenced by the commercial service, samples from a few later patients were sequenced in-house on an Illumina MiSeq and processed with MiXCR. Every recipient was given anti-thymocyte globulin induction, followed by 2 to 4 years of maintenance tacrolimus and steroids. Donor T cell macrochimerism was defined as a peak of at least 4% donor T cells among recipient peripheral blood mononuclear cells. Graft-versus-host and host-versus-graft alloreactive T cell clones were tracked in the graft, circulation and bone marrow after intestinal transplantation using bulk TCR-beta CDR3 sequencing. The cohort enrolled 24 intestinal transplant recipients, one of whom was a retransplant, and 3 patients without pretransplant specimens were excluded.

As concerns this clone: Its antigen is currently not known. Qualities for individual bases were not recorded, and no much larger clone is one base off.

Library preparation was by the immunoSEQ multiplex PCR assay. For most patients, genomic DNA was subjected to high-throughput TCR-beta CDR3 sequencing by Adaptive Biotechnologies. Regarding the original processing steps: Adaptive's ImmunoSEQ software supplied the TCR sequencing data for about 18 patients, while MiXCR and VDJtools were used to process a few other patients. Because the origin of CDR3 nucleotide sequences shared between donor and recipient could not be assigned, those sequences were removed. At least 2-fold expansion over unstimulated cells and a minimum CFSE-low frequency of 0.002% (template counts) or 0.001% (read counts) were required for clones to be classified as alloreactive. Clones detected in sequenced pre-transplant spleen, lymph node, or MLR CFSE-low populations of the donor or recipient were defined as mappable. The cumulative frequency of alloreactive clones was calculated as a percentage of all sequences, weighted by copy number. TCRdb carries this immuneACCESS record with in-frame sequences only. Its versions omit some clonotypes, under half of them owing to an unresolved V gene in the studies checked, with the rest unexplained. The V and J calls and clone size were taken over from that table, and D and trimming were inferred from the DNA. For this sample there are just over 14,000 clones; about 95% appear just once. The ten largest clones add up to 0.55% to 0.85% of the sample.

What the work shows at the level of the full study, not this receptor alone: GvH clones were detected in recipient bone marrow, and some appeared earlier in ileal mucosa or blood, consistent with an intestinal mucosal origin. Early after transplant, declines in HvG clones were associated with peak levels of circulating GvH clones. The relatively low number and heterogeneity of intestinal transplant patients limited the conclusions. In the allografts of patients with donor T cell macrochimerism, GvH to HvG T cell clonal ratios were high.

V loses 4 bases at its end and J loses 6 bases; junction bases beyond the gene matches: 2. The cysteine opens and the phenylalanine closes a CDR3 of 14 amino acids. Only the CDR3 DNA is retained, 42 bases long and in frame from the first base. CDR1 SGHTA and CDR2 FQGTGA were looked up in the germline V gene. In the first month after transplant, blood samples were collected up to 4 times, and after that at least monthly when available. The material sequenced was PBMCs, taken 9 days after transplant. The clonotype comes from a human patient who received an intestinal transplant, so some T cells may come from the graft donor. The chain is assembled from TRBV7-3 and TRBJ2-3; 12 central bases correspond to TRBD2. The nucleotide sequence reads as follows: TGTGCCAGCAGCTCCGGGACTAGCGGGGATACGCAGTATTTT. Translated, this is CASSSGTSGDTQYF.